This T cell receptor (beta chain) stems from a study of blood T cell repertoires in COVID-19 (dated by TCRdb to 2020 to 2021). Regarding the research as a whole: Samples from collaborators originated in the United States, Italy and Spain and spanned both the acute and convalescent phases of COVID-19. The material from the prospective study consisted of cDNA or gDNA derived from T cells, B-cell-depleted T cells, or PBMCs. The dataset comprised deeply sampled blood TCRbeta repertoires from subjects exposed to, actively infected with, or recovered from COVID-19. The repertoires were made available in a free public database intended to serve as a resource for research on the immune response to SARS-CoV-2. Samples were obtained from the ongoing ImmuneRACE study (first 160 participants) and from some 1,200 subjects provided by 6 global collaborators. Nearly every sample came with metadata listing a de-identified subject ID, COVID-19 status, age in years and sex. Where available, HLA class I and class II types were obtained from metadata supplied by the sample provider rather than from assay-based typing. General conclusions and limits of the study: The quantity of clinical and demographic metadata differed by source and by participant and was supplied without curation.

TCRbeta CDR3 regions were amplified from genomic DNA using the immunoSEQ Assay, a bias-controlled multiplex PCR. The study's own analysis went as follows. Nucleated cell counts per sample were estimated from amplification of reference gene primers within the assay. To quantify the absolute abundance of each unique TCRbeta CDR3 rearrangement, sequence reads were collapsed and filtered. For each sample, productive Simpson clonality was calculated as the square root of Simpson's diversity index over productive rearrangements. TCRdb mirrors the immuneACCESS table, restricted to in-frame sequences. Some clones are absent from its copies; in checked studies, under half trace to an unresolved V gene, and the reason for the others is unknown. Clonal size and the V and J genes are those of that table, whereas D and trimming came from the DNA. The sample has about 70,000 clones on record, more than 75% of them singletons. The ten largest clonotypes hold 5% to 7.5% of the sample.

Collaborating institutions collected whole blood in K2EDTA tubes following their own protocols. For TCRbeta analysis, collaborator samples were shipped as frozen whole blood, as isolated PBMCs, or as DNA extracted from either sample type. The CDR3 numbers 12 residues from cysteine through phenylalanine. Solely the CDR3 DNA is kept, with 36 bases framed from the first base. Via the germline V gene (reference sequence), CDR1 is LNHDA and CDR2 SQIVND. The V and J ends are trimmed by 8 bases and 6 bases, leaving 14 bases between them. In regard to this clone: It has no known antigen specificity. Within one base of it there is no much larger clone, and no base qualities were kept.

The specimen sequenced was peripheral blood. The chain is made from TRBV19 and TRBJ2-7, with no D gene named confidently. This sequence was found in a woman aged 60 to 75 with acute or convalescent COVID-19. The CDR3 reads CASSTRVGEQYF. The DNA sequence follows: TGTGCCAGTTCTACCCGGGTGGGCGAGCAGTACTTC.